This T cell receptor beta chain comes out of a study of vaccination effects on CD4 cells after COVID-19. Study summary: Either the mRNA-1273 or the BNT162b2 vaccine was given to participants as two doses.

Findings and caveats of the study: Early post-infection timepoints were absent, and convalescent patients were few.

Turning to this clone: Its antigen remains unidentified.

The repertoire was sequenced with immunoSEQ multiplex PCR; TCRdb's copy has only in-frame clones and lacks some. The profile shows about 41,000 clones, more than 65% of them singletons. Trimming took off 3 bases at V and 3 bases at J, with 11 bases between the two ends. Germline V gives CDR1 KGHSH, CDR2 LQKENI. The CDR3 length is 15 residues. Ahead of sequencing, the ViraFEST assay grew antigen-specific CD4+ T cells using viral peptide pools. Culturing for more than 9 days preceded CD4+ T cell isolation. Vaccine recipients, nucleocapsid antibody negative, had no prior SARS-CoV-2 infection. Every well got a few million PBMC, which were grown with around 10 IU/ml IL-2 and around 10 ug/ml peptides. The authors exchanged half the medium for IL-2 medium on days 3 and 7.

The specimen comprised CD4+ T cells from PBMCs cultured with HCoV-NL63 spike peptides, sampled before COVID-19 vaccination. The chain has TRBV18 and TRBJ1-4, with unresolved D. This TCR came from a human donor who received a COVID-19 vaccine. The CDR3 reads CASSPLGPPNEKLFF. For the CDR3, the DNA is TGTGCCAGCTCACCTCTTGGACCGCCTAATGAAAAACTGTTTTTT.